This is a list of T cell receptor beta chains from one sample in a study of T cell changes during pregnancy in multiple sclerosis. Method: immunoSEQ multiplex PCR; TCRdb's copy keeps in-frame clones and lacks some. The sample records roughly 61,000 clones, roughly 94% being singletons. The material was CD8+ T cells from peripheral blood mononuclear cells, obtained after pregnancy. The receptors shown here come from a female donor with multiple sclerosis, enrolled in a pregnancy study. Each CDR3 is given with its conserved first and last residue. A D gene is named only where the DNA matches it firmly. For some rows the clone size is stated as once, few or many, or as a class when expanded; others skip it.

J: TRBJ1-5; D: -; size: -; V: TRBV28; CDR3: CASSFPPGGNQPQHF; DNA: TGTGCCAGCAGTTTCCCCCCCGGGGGCAATCAGCCCCAGCATTTT
J: TRBJ1-3; D: -; size: -; V: TRBV28; CDR3: CASSLFGGAGNTIYF; DNA: TGTGCCAGCAGTTTGTTCGGGGGGGCTGGAAACACCATATATTTT
J: TRBJ1-1; D: -; size: -; V: TRBV6-1; CDR3: CASSEQINEAFF; DNA: TGTGCCAGCAGTGAACAGATAAATGAAGCTTTCTTT
J: TRBJ2-5; D: -; size: -; V: TRBV7-6; CDR3: CAVKGFSETQYF; DNA: TGTGCCGTCAAGGGGTTTTCAGAGACCCAGTACTTC
J: TRBJ1-3; D: -; size: -; V: TRBV19; CDR3: CASISLARNTIYF; DNA: TGTGCCAGTATCTCACTCGCCCGAAACACCATATATTTT
J: TRBJ1-1; D: TRBD1; size: -; V: TRBV7-9; CDR3: CASSSPGTGGTEAFF; DNA: TGTGCCAGCAGCTCCCCCGGGACAGGGGGCACTGAAGCTTTCTTT
J: TRBJ2-2; D: TRBD1; size: -; V: TRBV10-3; CDR3: CAIMGQGGSTGELFF; DNA: TGTGCCATCATGGGACAGGGGGGTAGCACCGGGGAGCTGTTTTTT
J: TRBJ2-1; D: -; size: -; V: TRBV7-8; CDR3: CASSLEGSSYNEQFF; DNA: TGTGCCAGCAGCTTAGAAGGGAGCTCCTACAATGAGCAGTTCTTC
J: TRBJ1-2; D: TRBD1; size: -; V: TRBV13; CDR3: CASNLMGTGGYGYTF; DNA: TGTGCCAGCAACCTTATGGGGACAGGGGGCTATGGCTACACCTTC
J: TRBJ2-7; D: -; size: once; V: TRBV7-9; CDR3: CASSLASGGSEQYF; DNA: TGTGCCAGCAGCTTAGCCTCCGGGGGAAGCGAGCAGTACTTC
J: TRBJ1-1; D: -; size: -; V: TRBV25-1; CDR3: CASSGSFREAFF; DNA: TGTGCCAGCAGTGGGTCGTTCAGGGAAGCTTTCTTT
J: TRBJ1-2; D: -; size: -; V: TRBV27; CDR3: CASSPGQSNYGYTF; DNA: TGTGCCAGCAGTCCAGGACAGTCTAACTATGGCTACACCTTC
J: TRBJ2-3; D: TRBD2; size: -; V: TRBV5-1; CDR3: CASSLMGLSTDTQYF; DNA: TGCGCCAGCAGCTTGATGGGACTAAGCACAGATACGCAGTATTTT
J: TRBJ2-7; D: TRBD1; size: once; V: TRBV5-1; CDR3: CASSFGTGDYEQYF; DNA: TGCGCCAGCAGCTTCGGGACAGGGGACTACGAGCAGTACTTC
J: TRBJ1-2; D: TRBD1; size: -; V: TRBV25-1; CDR3: CASSDPKTGGRHAYGYTF; DNA: TGTGCCAGCAGTGACCCTAAGACAGGGGGCAGGCATGCGTATGGCTACACCTTC
J: TRBJ2-3; D: TRBD2; size: -; V: TRBV4-1; CDR3: CASSQGGLNTDTQYF; DNA: TGCGCCAGCAGCCAGGGAGGGCTAAACACAGATACGCAGTATTTT
J: TRBJ2-1; D: TRBD2; size: -; V: TRBV4-2; CDR3: CASSQEAGGYNEQFF; DNA: TGTGCCAGCAGCCAAGAAGCGGGAGGGTACAATGAGCAGTTCTTC
J: TRBJ1-4; D: -; size: -; V: TRBV19; CDR3: CASSMSSRTILFF; DNA: TGTGCCAGTAGTATGTCCTCTCGGACAATCCTGTTTTTT
J: TRBJ1-4; D: -; size: -; V: TRBV29-1; CDR3: CSVEDWQDDSTNEKLFF; DNA: TGCAGCGTTGAAGATTGGCAAGACGACTCAACTAATGAAAAACTGTTTTTT
J: TRBJ1-1; D: TRBD1; size: -; V: TRBV29-1; CDR3: CSVDETDRDSLITMNTEAFF; DNA: TGCAGCGTTGACGAAACCGACCGGGACAGTCTTATAACTATGAACACTGAAGCTTTCTTT
J: TRBJ1-3; D: -; size: -; V: TRBV4-1; CDR3: CASSQLSGNTIYF; DNA: TGCGCCAGCAGCCAACTTTCTGGAAACACCATATATTTT
J: TRBJ1-1; D: -; size: -; V: TRBV30; CDR3: CAWSLAGGPPLSNEAFF; DNA: TGTGCCTGGAGTTTGGCGGGGGGACCACCACTCTCAAATGAAGCTTTCTTT
J: TRBJ2-7; D: -; size: -; V: TRBV2; CDR3: CASRPGTYEQYF; DNA: TGTGCCAGCAGGCCAGGGACCTACGAGCAGTACTTC
J: TRBJ1-2; D: -; size: -; V: TRBV7-9; CDR3: CASQDIYGYTF; DNA: TGTGCCAGCCAAGACATATATGGCTACACCTTC
J: TRBJ2-1; D: TRBD2; size: -; V: TRBV7-6; CDR3: CASSLSMGLAAYNEQFF; DNA: TGTGCCAGCAGCTTATCAATGGGACTAGCGGCATACAATGAGCAGTTCTTC
J: TRBJ2-3; D: -; size: -; V: TRBV27; CDR3: CASSPGTSSTDTQYF; DNA: TGTGCCAGCAGTCCCGGGACATCTAGCACAGATACGCAGTATTTT
J: TRBJ2-7; D: -; size: -; V: TRBV6-1; CDR3: CASSEGQDGSSYEQYF; DNA: TGTGCCAGCAGTGAGGGCCAGGACGGGAGCTCCTACGAGCAGTACTTC
J: TRBJ2-3; D: -; size: -; V: TRBV19; CDR3: CASSILALGTDTQYF; DNA: TGTGCCAGTAGTATCTTGGCCCTGGGCACAGATACGCAGTATTTT
J: TRBJ2-7; D: -; size: -; V: TRBV5-1; CDR3: CASSPGIEQYF; DNA: TGCGCCAGCAGCCCAGGGATCGAGCAGTACTTC
J: TRBJ1-5; D: TRBD1; size: -; V: TRBV27; CDR3: CASSLTGGSQPQHF; DNA: TGTGCCAGCAGCCTGACAGGGGGCAGTCAGCCCCAGCATTTT
J: TRBJ1-1; D: -; size: -; V: TRBV27; CDR3: CASSSTNRATLNTEAFF; DNA: TGTGCCAGCAGTTCCACCAACAGGGCCACCTTGAACACTGAAGCTTTCTTT
J: TRBJ2-7; D: -; size: -; V: TRBV27; CDR3: CASSLQYSYEQYF; DNA: TGTGCCAGCAGTTTACAGTACTCCTACGAGCAGTACTTC
J: TRBJ1-2; D: -; size: few; V: TRBV7-9; CDR3: CASSPAWGASGYTF; DNA: TGTGCCAGCAGCCCCGCCTGGGGAGCGAGCGGCTACACCTTC
J: TRBJ1-5; D: -; size: -; V: TRBV5-8; CDR3: CASSWDMYSNQPQHF; DNA: TGTGCCAGCAGCTGGGACATGTATAGCAATCAGCCCCAGCATTTT
J: TRBJ1-5; D: TRBD1; size: -; V: TRBV5-8; CDR3: CASSLEGADLYQPQHF; DNA: TGTGCCAGCAGCTTGGAGGGGGCCGATCTGTATCAGCCCCAGCATTTT
J: TRBJ2-7; D: -; size: -; V: TRBV19; CDR3: CASSIRVSYEQYF; DNA: TGTGCCAGTAGTATCCGGGTTTCCTACGAGCAGTACTTC
J: TRBJ2-1; D: -; size: -; V: TRBV19; CDR3: CASSIDPGQVMFF; DNA: TGTGCCAGTAGTATAGATCCGGGACAAGTGATGTTCTTC
J: TRBJ2-1; D: -; size: -; V: TRBV14; CDR3: CASSQARQGLYNEQFF; DNA: TGTGCCAGCAGCCAAGCTCGGCAGGGCCTTTACAATGAGCAGTTCTTC
J: TRBJ1-1; D: -; size: -; V: TRBV13; CDR3: CASSFYDTEAFF; DNA: TGTGCCAGCAGCTTCTATGACACTGAAGCTTTCTTT
J: TRBJ2-7; D: -; size: -; V: TRBV27; CDR3: CASSEQTGGEQYF; DNA: TGTGCCAGCAGTGAGCAGACGGGTGGGGAGCAGTACTTC
J: TRBJ2-1; D: TRBD2; size: -; V: TRBV5-4; CDR3: CASSPSGRNEQFF; DNA: TGTGCCAGCAGCCCTAGCGGGAGAAATGAGCAGTTCTTC
J: TRBJ2-1; D: TRBD1; size: once; V: TRBV7-9; CDR3: CASSLNDLRDRSSYNEQFF; DNA: TGTGCCAGCAGCTTAAACGATCTCCGGGACAGAAGCTCCTACAATGAGCAGTTCTTC
J: TRBJ1-2; D: TRBD1; size: -; V: TRBV19; CDR3: CASRTPGQGLGYTF; DNA: TGTGCCAGTAGAACTCCGGGACAGGGGTTAGGCTACACCTTC
J: TRBJ2-7; D: -; size: once; V: TRBV7-9; CDR3: CASSLVAGAEQYF; DNA: TGTGCCAGCAGCTTAGTCGCAGGGGCCGAGCAGTACTTC
J: TRBJ2-7; D: -; size: -; V: TRBV10-2; CDR3: CASSGETGHSYEQYF; DNA: TGCGCCAGCAGTGGGGAGACAGGCCATTCCTACGAGCAGTACTTC
J: TRBJ2-1; D: TRBD2; size: -; V: TRBV11-2; CDR3: CASSFLSGRALDEQFF; DNA: TGTGCCAGCAGCTTTCTAAGCGGGAGGGCCCTTGATGAGCAGTTCTTC
J: TRBJ2-7; D: -; size: -; V: TRBV7-2; CDR3: CASSSLQGQLYYEQYF; DNA: TGTGCCAGCAGCTCCCTCCAAGGACAGCTATACTACGAGCAGTACTTC
J: TRBJ1-2; D: -; size: -; V: TRBV11-2; CDR3: CASSFSGYGYTF; DNA: TGTGCCAGCAGCTTTTCCGGCTATGGCTACACCTTC
J: TRBJ1-1; D: TRBD1; size: -; V: TRBV6-1; CDR3: CASSEGQGAEYTEAFF; DNA: TGTGCCAGCAGTGAAGGGCAGGGGGCTGAGTACACTGAAGCTTTCTTT
J: TRBJ2-1; D: TRBD2; size: once; V: TRBV4-1; CDR3: CASSQVVVGRDNEQFF; DNA: TGCGCCAGCAGCCAAGTAGTGGTCGGGAGGGACAATGAGCAGTTCTTC
J: TRBJ2-1; D: TRBD2; size: once; V: TRBV2; CDR3: CASSERLAGEGNEQFF; DNA: TGTGCCAGCAGTGAACGGCTAGCGGGAGAAGGCAATGAGCAGTTCTTC
J: TRBJ1-1; D: TRBD1; size: -; V: TRBV4-1; CDR3: CASSQDLAGQGIEAFF; DNA: TGCGCCAGCAGCCAAGATTTAGCGGGACAGGGGATTGAAGCTTTCTTT
J: TRBJ2-7; D: TRBD2; size: -; V: TRBV19; CDR3: CASSPWREGQNEQYF; DNA: TGTGCCAGTAGTCCCTGGCGGGAGGGCCAGAACGAGCAGTACTTC
J: TRBJ2-3; D: -; size: once; V: TRBV4-3; CDR3: CASSQFGGTSTDTQYF; DNA: TGCGCCAGCAGCCAGTTTGGCGGGACTAGCACAGATACGCAGTATTTT
J: TRBJ1-1; D: -; size: -; V: TRBV19; CDR3: CASSQGGTEAFF; DNA: TGTGCCAGTAGTCAGGGAGGGACTGAAGCTTTCTTT
J: TRBJ2-1; D: TRBD2; size: -; V: TRBV6-5; CDR3: CASSYSSGGVGNEQFF; DNA: TGTGCCAGCAGTTACTCATCGGGAGGGGTTGGGAATGAGCAGTTCTTC
J: TRBJ2-7; D: TRBD2; size: -; V: TRBV7-9; CDR3: CASSLGPSGTYEQYF; DNA: TGTGCCAGCAGCTTAGGTCCTAGCGGTACCTACGAGCAGTACTTC
J: TRBJ2-5; D: -; size: -; V: TRBV19; CDR3: CASSQQGRGETQYF; DNA: TGTGCCAGTAGCCAACAGGGTCGGGGAGAGACCCAGTACTTC
J: TRBJ2-1; D: TRBD1; size: -; V: TRBV2; CDR3: CASSEAGQGVYNEQFF; DNA: TGTGCCAGCAGTGAAGCGGGACAGGGGGTATACAATGAGCAGTTCTTC
J: TRBJ1-2; D: -; size: -; V: TRBV28; CDR3: CASSLIPSGGYGYTF; DNA: TGTGCCAGCAGTTTAATCCCATCTGGAGGCTATGGCTACACCTTC